Presented here are 20 T cell receptor beta chains from one specimen sequenced in a study of OX40 agonist ivuxolimab in advanced cancers. TCRdb's table, derived via immunoSEQ multiplex PCR, lists solely in-frame clones and lacks some. The sample holds 45,000 to 50,000 clones, around 87% seen once. The input for sequencing was CD4+ or CD8+ T cells sorted from blood, taken in a trial of the OX40 agonist ivuxolimab. The origin of the receptors is an adult with an advanced solid tumor such as melanoma, head and neck, liver or kidney cancer.

The CDR3 DNA reads TGTGCCAGCAGCCAAGTATCGGACCAAGGGCAGTACTTC. It encodes CASSQVSDQGQYF. The rearrangement joins TRBV14 to TRBJ2-7; no definite D call. Germline assignment: CDR1 SGHDN and CDR2 FVKESK. V was pared by 1 base and J by 9 bases, with 13 bases between. The CDR3 extends over 13 amino acids.

This chain joins TRBV7-2 and TRBJ2-7, with 13 nucleotides matching TRBD2. V was pared by 4 bases and J by 2 bases, with 2 bases of the junction left unmatched. This CDR3 spans 15 amino acids. CDR1 is SGHTA, CDR2 FQGNSA, per germline. As DNA, the CDR3 is TGTGCCAGCAGCTCCACTAGCGGGGGGGCCTACGAGCAGTACTTC. This translates into CASSSTSGGAYEQYF.

The gene calls are TRBV25-1 and TRBJ2-7; the match to TRBD1 covers 9 bases. With V trimmed by 4 bases and J by 7 bases, 8 bases remained unmatched. Germline V gene data show CDR1 as MGHDK and CDR2 as SYGVNS. The CDR3 is made up of 14 amino acids. CDR3 in amino acids: CASSGGTGPWEQYF. The CDR3 coding sequence is TGTGCCAGCAGTGGGGGGACAGGGCCTTGGGAGCAGTACTTC.

The chain links TRBV5-4 to TRBJ2-7, with a possible D match to TRBD2 (5 bases). Germline CDR1 is SGHNT and CDR2 is YYREEE (reference sequence). Between the trimmed V and J ends, which lost 0 bases and 0 bases, there was a span of 13 bases. The CDR3 loop spans 16 amino acids. CDR3 loop: CASSLANPRDSYEQYF. CDR3 nucleotides: TGTGCCAGCAGCTTGGCGAATCCGAGGGACTCCTACGAGCAGTACTTC.

The chain is built from TRBV4-1 and TRBJ2-1; TRBD1 agrees at 8 bases. Trimming took 4 bases from V and 2 from J; bases not matched to a gene: 7. Germline V gives CDR1 MGHRA, CDR2 YSYEKL. The CDR3 is made up of 16 amino acids. The CDR3 sequence is CASSRPGQATYNEQFF. DNA of the CDR3: TGCGCCAGCAGCCGACCGGGACAGGCAACCTACAATGAGCAGTTCTTC.

Note on this clone: The junction and the germline gene differ at one end; a read error may be behind it. The identical CDR3 is also encoded by other nucleotide sequences in the sample. The V gene is TRBV9, the J gene TRBJ1-6; no definite D call. Germline lookup yields CDR1 SGDLS and CDR2 YYNGEE. The CDR3 spans 13 residues. The CDR3 reads CASSVDGNSPLHF. Written as DNA, the CDR3 is TGTGCCAGCAGCGTAGACGGCAATTCACCCCTCCATTTT.

The CDR3 spells CSVADRANTEAFF. The CDR3 nucleotides are TGCAGCGTGGCTGACAGGGCGAACACTGAAGCTTTCTTT. The chain recombines TRBV29-1 with TRBJ1-1, with 7 bases matching TRBD1. J lost 1 base, V lost 6 bases, and 5 bases had no gene match. This CDR3 spans 13 amino acids. CDR1 and CDR2 from the germline V gene are SQVTM and ANQGSEA.

The V call is TRBV6-1, the J call TRBJ2-1, with TRBD2 matching 11 bases. Germline V gene lookup returns CDR1 MNHNS and CDR2 SASEGT. V gave up 1 base and J gave up 2 bases; unmatched junction bases: 10. The CDR3 consists of 19 residues. CDR3 DNA: TGTGCCAGCAGTGAAGGCCCAGTGACTAGCGGGACGGCCTACAATGAGCAGTTCTTC. Its translation: CASSEGPVTSGTAYNEQFF.

This clone was counted a single time. J is TRBJ1-6 and V is TRBV6-1, with D unresolved. V lost 2 bases, J lost 10 bases, and 9 bases lay in between. The CDR3 covers 13 residues. Germline V gene lookup returns CDR1 MNHNS and CDR2 SASEGT. Written as DNA, the CDR3 is TGTGCCAGCAGTGAATTACCAGGCTCACCCCTCCACTTT. It translates to CASSELPGSPLHF.

The chain combines TRBV7-3 with TRBJ1-6; D gene uncertain. The CDR3 consists of 13 residues. V shed 4 bases and J shed 8 bases, with 9 bases lying between them. Germline V gene sequence: CDR1 SGHTA, CDR2 FQGTGA. The CDR3 coding sequence is TGTGCCAGCAGCTACGTCCCAGATTCACCCCTCCACTTT. Amino acid sequence: CASSYVPDSPLHF. The entire variable domain, with the rest obtained from reference TRBV7-3 and TRBJ1-6, is as follows: GAGVSQTPSNKVTEKGKYVELRCDPISGHTALYWYRQSLGQGPEFLIYFQGTGAADDSGLPNDRFFAVRPEGSVSTLKIQRTERGDSAVYLCASSYVPDSPLHFGNGTRLTVT.

The chain recombines TRBV2 with TRBJ2-1, with TRBD1 as a possible D gene (6 bases). Germline V CDR1 and CDR2: SNHLY, FYNNEI. This CDR3 region has 17 residues. V shed 3 bases and J shed 7 bases, with 22 bases lying between them. In nucleotides, the CDR3 is TGTGCCAGCAGTGACTTAGGCCCCCCGACAGGAGTAAATGAGCAGTTCTTC. It encodes CASSDLGPPTGVNEQFF. The full variable domain, rest sourced from reference TRBV2 and TRBJ2-1, is EPEVTQTPSHQVTQMGQEVILRCVPISNHLYFYWYRQILGQKVEFLVSFYNNEISEKSEIFDDQFSVERPDGSNFTLKIRSTKLEDSAMYFCASSDLGPPTGVNEQFFGPGTRLTVL.

CDR3 nucleotides: TGTGCCAGCAGGCCTACGACCAGCGGGGAGACCCAGTACTTC. Its protein product is CASRPTTSGETQYF. The chain uses TRBV5-4 and TRBJ2-5; maybe TRBD2 (6 bases). The CDR3 covers 14 residues. Germline loops: CDR1 SGHNT, CDR2 YYREEE (reference sequence). Trimming stripped 5 bases from V and 5 bases from J, with 16 bases between.

J is TRBJ1-5 and V is TRBV5-1; TRBD1 matches 7 bases. Germline values: CDR1 SGHRS, CDR2 YFSETQ. The CDR3 contains 14 residues. With 2 bases clipped from V and 7 bases from J, the junction kept 6 bases outside the gene matches. The CDR3 region is CASSFGQGGQPQHF. CDR3 DNA: TGCGCCAGCAGCTTTGGTCAGGGGGGACAGCCCCAGCATTTT.

This clone ranks as medium-sized (0.01 to 0.1%). The CDR3 DNA reads TGCGCCAGCGGAAGCTCCTACGAGCAGTACTTC. This encodes CASGSSYEQYF. The genes are TRBV10-2 and TRBJ2-7, with D hard to call. The CDR3 runs to 11 residues. Deletions cut 8 bases from V and 0 bases from J, with 5 bases between. Germline CDR1 WSHSY, CDR2 SAAADI.

This clone was found once. The chain combines TRBV7-2 with TRBJ2-2; D not certain. V shed 1 base and J shed 0 bases, with 6 bases lying between them. CDR3 length: 15 residues. Per the germline V gene, CDR1 is SGHTA and CDR2 is FQGNSA. This CDR3 is CASSLGRTNTGELFF. The CDR3, as DNA: TGTGCCAGCAGCTTAGGCAGAACGAACACCGGGGAGCTGTTTTTT.

As concerns this clone: Other DNA sequences in this specimen translate into the identical CDR3. The chain employs TRBV18 and TRBJ2-7; D not certain. CDR3 length: 13 amino acids. V was cut by 0 bases and J by 2 bases, with 5 bases left in between. From germline, CDR1 is KGHSH and CDR2 LQKENI. As DNA, the CDR3 is TGTGCCAGCTCACCACCGGGCCCCTACGAGCAGTACTTC. It specifies CASSPPGPYEQYF. The full variable domain, with the rest looked up from reference TRBV18 and TRBJ2-7, is NAGVMQNPRHLVRRRGQEARLRCSPMKGHSHVYWYRQLPEEGLKFMVYLQKENIIDESGMPKERFSAEFPKEGPSILRIQQVVRGDSAAYFCASSPPGPYEQYFGPGTRLTVT.

V and J are TRBV2 and TRBJ2-2, with 7 nucleotides matching TRBD1. Germline CDR1 is SNHLY and CDR2 is FYNNEI. V was pared by 8 bases and J by 6 bases, with 12 bases of the junction left unmatched. This CDR3 is built from 15 residues. The CDR3 is CASGRMTGYAGELFF. In DNA form, the CDR3 reads TGTGCCAGCGGAAGGATGACAGGGTATGCCGGGGAGCTGTTTTTT. Combining the CDR3 with reference TRBV2 and TRBJ2-2 gives the whole variable domain EPEVTQTPSHQVTQMGQEVILRCVPISNHLYFYWYRQILGQKVEFLVSFYNNEISEKSEIFDDQFSVERPDGSNFTLKIRSTKLEDSAMYFCASGRMTGYAGELFFGEGSRLTVL.

This clone has only one observation. CDR3 sequence reads: CASSFGLVSNEQFF. Written as DNA, the CDR3 is TGTGCCAGCAGCTTCGGACTAGTCTCCAATGAGCAGTTCTTC. V and J are TRBV5-6 and TRBJ2-1, with 7 bases that match TRBD2. CDR1 SGHDT and CDR2 YYEEEE come from the germline V gene. CDR3 length: 14 amino acids. Trimming removed 2 bases from V and 6 bases from J; junction bases left unmatched: 5.

The chain joins TRBV5-1 to TRBJ2-7, with D possibly matching TRBD1 (6 bases). The CDR3 is 16 residues long. The V and J ends lost 0 bases and 2 bases respectively, with 15 bases between them. Germline-derived CDR1 and CDR2 are SGHRS and YFSETQ. Here the CDR3 reads CASSLAPTGSTYEQYF. The CDR3 bases are TGCGCCAGCAGCTTGGCACCGACAGGATCTACCTACGAGCAGTACTTC.

The chain is built from TRBV19 and TRBJ1-1, with TRBD1 matching over 11 bases. After removal of 6 bases from V and 7 bases from J, the junction contained 7 bases not matched to a gene. This CDR3 contains 14 residues. From germline, CDR1 is LNHDA and CDR2 SQIVND (reference sequence). The CDR3 sequence is CASSADRGLDEAFF. CDR3 coding DNA: TGTGCCAGTAGCGCGGACAGGGGGCTAGATGAAGCTTTCTTT.